This T cell receptor (beta chain) came from a study of shared clonotypes between healthy human individuals. Profiling relied on immunoSEQ multiplex PCR, and the TCRdb table lists in-frame clones only, not all of them. The profile shows about 2 million clones, 95% of them singletons. The clonotype was recovered from a young man in good health. The specimen sequenced was naive CD4+ T cells sorted from blood. Regarding subset: CD45RA+ positively selected.

The DNA for the CDR3 is TGTGCCAGCAGCGATTCCCTAGCGGGGGGGGCAGATACGCAGTATTTT. Protein product: CASSDSLAGGADTQYF. The chain links TRBV7-2 to TRBJ2-3, with 12 bases that match TRBD2. The J segment lost 4 bases and the V segment lost 5 bases, leaving 7 bases of the junction unmatched. The CDR3 length is 16 residues. CDR1 SGHTA and CDR2 FQGNSA come from the germline V gene.